The T cell receptor (beta chain) under discussion was sequenced for a study of blood T cell repertoires in COVID-19. About the research overall: Whether acute or convalescent, the COVID-19 samples came from the United States, Italy and Spain. From T cells, B-cell-depleted T cells, or PBMCs came the material, which was cDNA or gDNA.

Germline-derived CDR1 and CDR2 are ENHRY and SYGVKD. This CDR3 is built from 14 residues. Trimming removed 4 bases from V and 5 bases from J; junction bases left unmatched: 6. Authors' processing steps: Amplification of reference gene primers provided the estimated nucleated cell counts. Data came from immunoSEQ multiplex PCR; TCRdb stores just in-frame clones and leaves some out. That table is the source of V, J and clone size, and D and trimming were worked out from the DNA. The sample lists about 33,000 clones; 78% were seen once. This clonotype originated in a man older than 75 with acute or convalescent COVID-19. V and J are TRBV10-3 and TRBJ2-5; 8 positions agree with TRBD2. Sample: peripheral blood. This CDR3 reads CAISAGLGWETQYF. The CDR3 bases are TGTGCCATCAGTGCGGGACTAGGTTGGGAGACCCAGTACTTC.